The sequence of this TCR beta chain was determined in a study of Graves' ophthalmopathy and Graves' hyperthyroidism. At the level of the study: No treatment had been given when peripheral blood was collected at initial diagnosis.

Transcripts of RNA were the source for amplifying TCR beta CDR3 regions. The library came from an HTBI-primed first-round RT-PCR and a second-round multiplex PCR. MiXCR was run by TCRdb on the multiplex PCR reads, yielding one entry per CDR3 protein. The sample contains about 380,000 distinct CDR3 sequences, over 15% of which appear only once. Notes on the study in general: Detection in blood was also observed for most expanded thyroid clonotypes above 0.001 frequency.

A note on this clonotype: Antigen unknown.

The sample was peripheral blood. The source of this sequence is a woman in her late teens or twenties with stable Graves' hyperthyroidism.

CDR3 protein: CASSLGTIYEQYF. The CDR3 DNA follows: TGCGCCAGCAGCTTGGGGACCATATACGAGCAGTACTTC. J is TRBJ2-7 and V is TRBV5-1; D call uncertain. Trimming shortened V by 0 bases and J by 4 bases, and 8 bases separated the two germline ends. Per the germline V gene, CDR1 is SGHRS and CDR2 is YFSETQ. This CDR3 comprises 13 residues.